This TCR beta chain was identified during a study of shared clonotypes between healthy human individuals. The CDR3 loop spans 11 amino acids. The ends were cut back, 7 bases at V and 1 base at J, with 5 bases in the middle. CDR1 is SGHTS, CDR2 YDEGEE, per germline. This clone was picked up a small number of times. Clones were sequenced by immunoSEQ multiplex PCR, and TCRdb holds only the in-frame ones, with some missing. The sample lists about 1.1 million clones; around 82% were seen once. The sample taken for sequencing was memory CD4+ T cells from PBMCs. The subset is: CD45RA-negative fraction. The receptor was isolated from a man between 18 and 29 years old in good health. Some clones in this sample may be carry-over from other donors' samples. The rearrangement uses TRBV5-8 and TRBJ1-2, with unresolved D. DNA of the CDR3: TGTGCCAGCGGAGTTAACTATGGCTACACCTTC. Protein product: CASGVNYGYTF.